Each of the 11 T cell receptor beta chains below was sequenced from the same sample in a study of T cells in Graves' hyperthyroidism and ophthalmopathy. TCR beta CDR3 regions were amplified from RNA transcripts. TCR CDR3 regions were first amplified by RT-PCR with HTBI primers. TCRdb redid the calling of the multiplex PCR reads with MiXCR, one entry per CDR3 protein. Among just over 550,000 distinct CDR3 sequences listed, more than 45% were seen once. Sequencing was done on a sample of peripheral blood or thyroid tissue (not recorded which). These receptors were collected from a young woman with Graves' hyperthyroidism.

CDR3 in DNA: TGTGCCAGCAGTGAAAAAGGGGACCATCAGCCCCAGCATTTT. Translating it yields CASSEKGDHQPQHF. This chain joins TRBV2 and TRBJ1-5; TRBD1 is a possible D gene (5 bases). V lost 2 bases and J 5 bases, leaving 10 bases between the germline ends. The CDR3 is 14 amino acids. The germline gives CDR1 SNHLY, CDR2 FYNNEI.

Concerning this clonotype: A single base separates this from a much larger clone, so it may be a read error. The chain links TRBV29-1 to TRBJ1-2, with unresolved D. The CDR3 runs 14 residues. Trimming cost V 8 bases and J 3 bases, with 19 bases left between them. The germline gives CDR1 SQVTM, CDR2 ANQGSEA. CDR3 nucleotide sequence: TGCAGCACGGTCCGGGCCACTGTTGACTATGGCTACACCTTC. This encodes CSTVRATVDYGYTF.

The chain uses TRBV13 and TRBJ2-7; TRBD2 aligns across 12 bases. Germline CDR1 and CDR2: PRHDT and FYEKMQ (reference sequence). V was pared by 3 bases and J by 2 bases, with 2 bases of the junction left unmatched. The CDR3 length is 15 residues. The CDR3 DNA is TGTGCCAGCAGCTTCTGGACTAGCGGGGCCTACGAGCAGTACTTC. Encoded protein: CASSFWTSGAYEQYF.

Only a few counts were recorded for this clonotype. This clone may be a read error of a much larger clone one base away. V is TRBV24-1 and J is TRBJ1-5, with D perhaps matching TRBD1 (6 bases). The length of the CDR3 is 15 residues. Looked up from germline, CDR1 is KGHDR and CDR2 is SFDVKD. Trimming removed 5 bases from V and 3 bases from J, with 13 bases in between. The CDR3 is CATSAGGADNQPQHF. The CDR3 DNA is TGTGCCACCAGTGCCGGGGGCGCGGACAATCAGCCCCAGCATTTT.

Details on this clonotype: This may be a read error, as it is one base from a much larger clone. The chain's CDR3 is CGATGPTGEQYF. The CDR3 DNA is TGCGGCGCAACGGGACCGACGGGTGAGCAGTACTTC. V is TRBV29-1 and J is TRBJ2-7; perhaps D is TRBD1 or TRBD2 (5 bases each). CDR1 SQVTM and CDR2 ANQGSEA come from the germline V gene. CDR3 length: 12 residues.

This clonotype occurred a few times. At one end the junction does not follow the germline gene, possibly because of a read error. The chain links TRBV7-9 to TRBJ1-1; 8 positions agree with TRBD1. This CDR3 contains 17 residues. From germline, CDR1 is SEHNR and CDR2 FQNEAQ (reference sequence). CDR3 DNA sequence: TGCGCCAGCAGCACGGACAGGGTGGGGTGGGGCGACACTGAAGCTTTCTTT. Amino acids: CASSTDRVGWGDTEAFF.

This clonotype has a handful of counts. The DNA for the CDR3 is TGTGCCAGCAGCTTAGTAATGGGAGGCGAGACCCAGTACTTC. Translation gives CASSLVMGGETQYF. The chain links TRBV5-5 to TRBJ2-5; D is possibly TRBD2 (6 bases). The CDR3 is 14 residues long. Germline CDR1 SGHKS, CDR2 YYEKEE (reference sequence). V was clipped by 2 bases and J by 5 bases, with 13 bases between them.

A word on this clonotype: Mismatch with germline at one junction end may stem from a read error. The genes are TRBV24-1 and TRBJ1-2; tentative D call: TRBD1 (5 bases). CDR1 KGHDR and CDR2 SFDVKD come from the germline V gene. The CDR3 spans 13 residues. The CDR3 bases are TGTGCCAGCAGTCCCGACAGAGTCTATGGCTACACCTTC. Protein: CASSPDRVYGYTF.

The genes are TRBV4-1 and TRBJ2-5; 7 positions match TRBD2. There are 14 residues in the CDR3. Trimming removed 0 bases from V and 5 bases from J; junction bases left unmatched: 3. Germline CDR1 and CDR2: MGHRA and YSYEKL. The CDR3 sequence is CASSQDGLVETQYF. DNA of the CDR3: TGCGCCAGCAGCCAAGATGGACTAGTCGAGACCCAGTACTTC.

To note about this clonotype: This may stem from a read error, because a much larger clone lies one nucleotide away. J is TRBJ1-6 and V is TRBV2; a possible D gene is TRBD1 (6 bases). CDR3 length: 15 residues. V shed 6 bases and J shed 6 bases, with 15 bases lying between them. The germline V gene has CDR1 SNHLY and CDR2 FYNNEI. Written as DNA, the CDR3 is TGTGCCAGCAGAGGACAGAGACGAAGTAATTCACCCCTCCACTTT. This codes for CASRGQRRSNSPLHF.

This clonotype was counted at least ten times. The chain joins TRBV25-1 to TRBJ2-5; D is perhaps TRBD1 (6 bases). The V end lost 3 bases, the J end lost 4 bases, and 21 bases lay between the germline ends. The CDR3 has 17 residues. Germline V lookup: CDR1 MGHDK, CDR2 SYGVNS. This CDR3 is CASSEIFGQGLVETQYF. The DNA for the CDR3 is TGTGCCAGCAGTGAGATTTTCGGCCAGGGGCTTGTAGAGACCCAGTACTTC. Drawing the rest from reference TRBV25-1 and TRBJ2-5, the complete variable domain is EADIYQTPRYLVIGTGKKITLECSQTMGHDKMYWYQQDPGMELHLIHYSYGVNSTEKGDLSSESTVSRIRTEHFPLTLESARPSHTSQYLCASSEIFGQGLVETQYFGPGTRLLVL.